These 20 T cell receptor beta chains came from one sample sequenced in a study of CD8 T cells in ankylosing spondylitis. Study-wide results and limits: A TCR beta motif of roughly 8 highly homologous variants seemed to mark ankylosing spondylitis blood.

Their recognized antigens are unknown. MiXCR, run by TCRdb on the 5' RACE reads, gives a single entry per CDR3 protein. The sample holds 700,000 to 850,000 distinct CDR3 sequences, 12% seen once. The sample comprised blood, either unsorted or a sorted T cell fraction (not recorded which). These receptors originate from a male donor with ankylosing spondylitis.

This clonotype has only a few counts. The chain joins TRBV27 to TRBJ1-2; TRBD1 matches 9 bases. V lost 8 bases and J lost 4; bases outside the gene matches: 11. CDR1 and CDR2 (germline): MNHEY, SMNVEV (reference sequence). The CDR3 loop spans 15 amino acids. The DNA of the CDR3 is TGTGCCAGCGGGTCAGGGACAGGGATTTTCTATGGCTACACCTTC. Translating gives CASGSGTGIFYGYTF.

This clonotype has more than one count but fewer than ten. Written as DNA, the CDR3 is TGTGCCAGCAGCGCTACAGGGTTGGGGATCGAGACCCAGTACTTC. Protein: CASSATGLGIETQYF. The chain has TRBV9 and TRBJ2-5, with a possible D match to TRBD1 (6 bases). The germline V gene encodes CDR1 SGDLS and CDR2 YYNGEE. V gave up 3 bases and J gave up 5 bases, with 17 bases separating them. This CDR3 spans 15 amino acids.

The rearrangement links TRBV5-1 to TRBJ2-3; D is unresolved. CDR3 length: 16 residues. Trimming took 4 bases from V and 6 from J, leaving 21 bases between them. The germline CDR1 and CDR2 sequences are SGHRS and YFSETQ. DNA of the CDR3: TGCGCCAGCAGCCCCCCCCTAGGGATTGTTGGGGATACGCAGTATTTT. Its protein is CASSPPLGIVGDTQYF.

This clonotype was seen a handful of times. The CDR3 region is CASSPPTSENTQYF. The CDR3 DNA sequence: TGCGCCAGCAGCCCGCCGACTAGCGAGAATACGCAGTATTTT. The chain recombines TRBV5-1 with TRBJ2-3; 8 nucleotides line up with TRBD2. From germline, CDR1 is SGHRS and CDR2 YFSETQ. The V segment lost 4 bases and the J segment 7 bases; nucleotides outside the gene matches: 8. The CDR3 totals 14 residues.

This clonotype was observed a handful of times. The J gene is TRBJ2-1, the V gene TRBV20-1; perhaps TRBD1 as D (5 bases). This CDR3 region has 15 residues. The V end lost 5 bases, the J end lost 7 bases, and 21 bases lay between the germline ends. Germline V gives CDR1 DFQATT, CDR2 SNEGSKA (reference sequence). CDR3 nucleotide sequence: TGCAGTGCTTCTCACGACAGAAAACCATTAAATGAGCAGTTCTTC. This encodes CSASHDRKPLNEQFF.

In its sample, this clonotype was seen a few times. The rearrangement links TRBV12-3 or TRBV12-4 to TRBJ1-5; 7 bases align to TRBD1. Trimming took 5 bases from V and 10 from J; bases not matched to a gene: 8. CDR3 length: 13 amino acids. The CDR3 region has the DNA TGTGCCAGCAGTGACAGGGAAAACAGACCCCAGCATTTT. Translation gives CASSDRENRPQHF.

This clonotype was counted only a few times. In DNA form, the CDR3 reads TGCGCCAGCAGCCACCTAGCGGGAGCGGTGGAGACCCAGTACTTC. It translates to CASSHLAGAVETQYF. The chain couples TRBV4-1 to TRBJ2-5, with 10 bases aligning to TRBD2. Per germline, CDR1 MGHRA and CDR2 YSYEKL. CDR3 size: 15 residues. J gave up 5 bases and V 3 bases, and 6 bases lay outside the gene matches.

This chain uses TRBV20-1 with TRBJ2-3; no clear D. V was trimmed by 0 bases and J by 1 base, leaving 5 bases between them. This CDR3 is 13 amino acids long. Germline V gene data show CDR1 as DFQATT and CDR2 as SNEGSKA (reference sequence). The CDR3 region is CSARDYGTDTQYF. In DNA form, the CDR3 reads TGCAGTGCTAGAGATTATGGCACAGATACGCAGTATTTT.

This clonotype was picked up a small number of times. The chain links TRBV15 to TRBJ1-2; D perhaps matches TRBD1 (6 bases). The V end lost 0 bases, the J end lost 6 bases, and 17 bases lay between the germline ends. CDR3 length equals 16 residues. Germline lookup yields CDR1 LNHNV and CDR2 YYDKDF (reference sequence). The CDR3 sequence: CATSRDYPGRGHGYTF. CDR3 DNA: TGTGCCACCAGCAGAGATTACCCCGGCAGGGGACATGGCTACACCTTC.

This chain joins TRBV5-1 and TRBJ2-1; the match to TRBD1 covers 8 bases. This CDR3 contains 16 residues. J lost 5 bases, V lost 5 bases, and 12 bases had no gene match. Germline CDR1 reads SGHRS; CDR2 reads YFSETQ. Here the CDR3 reads CASSLRTGNSHNEQFF. For the CDR3, the DNA is TGCGCCAGCAGTCTACGGACAGGGAATAGCCACAATGAGCAGTTCTTC.

V usage is TRBV7-9 and J usage is TRBJ2-7; D possibly corresponds to TRBD2 (6 bases). V gave up 5 bases and J gave up 9 bases, with 17 bases separating them. This CDR3 contains 13 residues. The germline CDR1 and CDR2 sequences are SEHNR and FQNEAQ (reference sequence). CDR3 loop: CASSPTSNSRQYF. CDR3 nucleotides: TGTGCCAGCAGCCCGACTAGTAATTCGCGGCAGTACTTC.

This clonotype was seen more than once but under ten times. The chain couples TRBV20-1 to TRBJ2-7, with 8 nucleotides matching TRBD2. The CDR3 runs to 13 residues. Germline V gives CDR1 DFQATT, CDR2 SNEGSKA (reference sequence). CDR3 region: CSLWPSGYSEQYF. CDR3 sequence (DNA): TGCAGCCTTTGGCCTAGCGGGTACTCCGAGCAGTACTTC.

The DNA of the CDR3 is TGTGCCACCGGACGGGCCCTAGGGATACTCGATGAGCAGTTCTTC. It codes for CATGRALGILDEQFF. V gene TRBV15 combines with J gene TRBJ2-1; the D is unclear. Trimming removed 8 bases at V and 8 bases at J, with 22 bases between. The CDR3 covers 15 residues. CDR1 LNHNV and CDR2 YYDKDF come from the germline V gene (reference sequence).

This clonotype was seen many times. The gene calls are TRBV15 and TRBJ2-1, with 8 bases aligning to TRBD2. Germline V gene sequence: CDR1 LNHNV, CDR2 YYDKDF (reference sequence). The trim removed 3 bases at V and 7 bases at J, leaving 11 bases unmatched. This CDR3 has 16 amino acids. Written as DNA, the CDR3 is TGTGCCACCAGCAGGCCAGGGGCTAGCGGGTCGAATGAGCAGTTCTTC. Protein sequence: CATSRPGASGSNEQFF. The variable domain in full, with the rest retrieved from reference TRBV15 and TRBJ2-1, is DAMVIQNPRYQVTQFGKPVTLSCSQTLNHNVMYWYQQKSSQAPKLLFHYYDKDFNNEADTPDNFQSRRPNTSFCFLDIRSPGLGDTAMYLCATSRPGASGSNEQFFGPGTRLTVL.

The rearrangement uses TRBV4-3 and TRBJ2-7; 12 bases agree with TRBD2. In germline, CDR1 is LGHNA, CDR2 YSLEER. The CDR3 contains 14 residues. V was pared by 8 bases and J by 5 bases, with 7 bases of the junction left unmatched. The CDR3 protein is CASAVLAGGDEQYF. CDR3 nucleotides: TGCGCCAGCGCGGTGCTAGCGGGGGGGGACGAGCAGTACTTC.

This clonotype occurred many times. V and J are TRBV27 and TRBJ2-7; 11 bases are shared with TRBD1. Per germline, CDR1 MNHEY and CDR2 SMNVEV (reference sequence). The trim removed 5 bases at V and 5 bases at J, leaving 2 bases unmatched. The CDR3 runs 13 residues. This CDR3 is CASSRDRGDEQYF. As DNA, the CDR3 is TGTGCCAGCAGTCGGGACAGGGGGGACGAGCAGTACTTC.

This clonotype was seen a handful of times. The chain couples TRBV20-1 to TRBJ2-3; a weak D match, TRBD2 (6 bases). In germline, CDR1 is DFQATT, CDR2 SNEGSKA (reference sequence). The CDR3 loop spans 13 amino acids. Trimming cost V 6 bases and J 3 bases, with 13 bases left between them. CDR3 in amino acids: CSAAGLGTDTQYF. The CDR3 region has the DNA TGCAGTGCCGCGGGGCTAGGAACAGATACGCAGTATTTT.

The CDR3 coding sequence is TGCAGTGCGTACGGGTGGGAGGGCCGCGAGCAGTACTTC. Translation: CSAYGWEGREQYF. V and J are TRBV20-1 and TRBJ2-7; 7 bases are a match to TRBD2. Germline trimming cut 6 bases from V and 6 bases from J; bases unmatched to any gene: 11. Germline V gene data show CDR1 as DFQATT and CDR2 as SNEGSKA (reference sequence). The CDR3 sequence is 13 residues long.

This clonotype appeared a few times. V is TRBV6-5 and J is TRBJ1-4; D possibly corresponds to TRBD1 (6 bases). From germline, CDR1 is MNHEY and CDR2 SVGAGI. This CDR3 has 18 residues. Trimming shortened V by 0 bases and J by 0 bases, and 14 bases separated the two germline ends. In nucleotides, the CDR3 is TGTGCCAGCAGTTACTCCAGGGCGTGGACAGCAACTAATGAAAAACTGTTTTTT. This codes for CASSYSRAWTATNEKLFF.

V and J are TRBV11-2 and TRBJ2-3; 16 positions match TRBD2. V shed 4 bases, J shed 5 bases, and the junction held 9 bases outside the gene matches. The length of the CDR3 is 18 residues. From germline, CDR1 is SGHAT and CDR2 FQNNGV. Written as DNA, the CDR3 is TGTGCCAGCAGCTGGGGACTAGCGGGAGGGCCCTCGATAGATACGCAGTATTTT. Its protein product is CASSWGLAGGPSIDTQYF. The full variable domain, its missing parts supplied by reference TRBV11-2 and TRBJ2-3, is EAGVAQSPRYKIIEKRQSVAFWCNPISGHATLYWYQQILGQGPKLLIQFQNNGVVDDSQLPKDRFSAERLKGVDSTLKIQPAKLEDSAVYLCASSWGLAGGPSIDTQYFGPGTRLTVL.